This T cell receptor beta chain was recovered during a study of post-analysis software for immune sequencing data. Study in general: Recorded subtypes: relapsing-remitting, secondary progressive, progressive-relapsing; some patients unannotated.

Trimming stripped 0 bases from V and 10 bases from J, with 16 bases between. The CDR3 spans 15 residues. Germline CDR1 SGHTA, CDR2 FQGNSA. As concerns this clonotype: The antigen remains undetermined.

Overall study results and limits: Higher frequency in patients than in controls was seen for about five TRBV segments, with TRBV5-6, TRBV5-1 and TRBV20-1 among them. By F measure, strong co-clustering occurred among samples prepared in the same batch.

Unique molecular identifiers were built into the TCR beta cDNA libraries. The authors obtained about 520,000 cDNA molecules from roughly 1 to 10 million T cells. TCRdb analysed the PCR reads with MiXCR anew, one entry per CDR3 protein. The table has about 200,000 distinct CDR3 sequences, roughly 30% seen once; the top ten hold around 3.2%. The sequenced sample consisted of blood. The receptor comes from a girl under 18 with multiple sclerosis. V usage is TRBV7-2 and J usage is TRBJ2-1, with D perhaps given as TRBD1 or TRBD2 (6 bases each). The CDR3 DNA sequence: TGTGCCAGCAGCTTAGCTGGGGGGCGAAAGGGAGAGCAGTTCTTC. This translates into CASSLAGGRKGEQFF.